This T cell receptor beta chain was retrieved from a study of cytomegalovirus exposure and HLA in healthy donors. The overall study: An earlier analysis found some 100 million unique TCR beta sequences from around 180 million T cells.

Primers: 60 Vbeta forward and 13 Jbeta reverse. Produced via immunoSEQ multiplex PCR; TCRdb's table is partial and in-frame only. Of about 110,000 clones listed, approximately 81% were seen once; the top ten hold 2.5% to 3%. This CDR3 is 14 amino acids long. The germline gives CDR1 SEHNR, CDR2 FQNEAQ (reference sequence). The V end lost 4 bases, the J end lost 7 bases, and 16 bases lay between the germline ends. The rearrangement uses TRBV7-9 and TRBJ1-2, with D unresolved. The source of this sequence is a woman in her late teens or twenties in good health and CMV-seropositive. The sample was PBMCs. The CDR3 DNA reads as TGTGCCAGCAGCTCGCGAGACATGAGTAGTGGCTACACCTTC. Translation gives CASSSRDMSSGYTF.